One and the same sample provided the 5 T cell receptor beta chains below, sequenced in a study of control samples from healthy donors and cancer patients. Assay: immunoSEQ multiplex PCR; the TCRdb copy retains only in-frame clones and omits some. The sample has 48,000 or so clones; about 94% are singletons. The sample was PBMCs. These receptors all stem from a woman in her 50s with head and neck cancer.

The CDR3, as DNA: TGTGCCACCAGTGAGGCTCAAAGGGGCAATGAGCAGTTCTTC. Protein: CATSEAQRGNEQFF. The chain combines TRBV24-1 with TRBJ2-1; perhaps TRBD1 as D (5 bases). This CDR3 spans 14 amino acids. Germline CDR1 KGHDR, CDR2 SFDVKD. V was pared by 4 bases and J by 6 bases, with 12 bases between.

The chain has TRBV5-1 and TRBJ2-2; tentative D call: TRBD2 (6 bases). Germline values: CDR1 SGHRS, CDR2 YFSETQ. V was shortened by 2 bases and J by 5 bases, with 13 bases between the two germline ends. This CDR3 region has 15 residues. The chain's CDR3 is CASSLQSGWTGELFF. The CDR3 region has the DNA TGCGCCAGCAGCTTACAAAGCGGGTGGACCGGGGAGCTGTTTTTT. Drawing the rest from reference TRBV5-1 and TRBJ2-2, the complete variable domain is KAGVTQTPRYLIKTRGQQVTLSCSPISGHRSVSWYQQTPGQGLQFLFEYFSETQRNKGNFPGRFSGRQFSNSRSEMNVSTLELGDSALYLCASSLQSGWTGELFFGEGSRLTVL.

The chain links TRBV28 to TRBJ1-1; weak D call: TRBD1 (6 bases). The CDR3 extends over 11 amino acids. Germline V gives CDR1 MDHEN, CDR2 SYDVKM. The V end lost 8 bases, the J end lost 6 bases, and 10 bases lay between the germline ends. CDR3 sequence: CASADRSEAFF. CDR3 DNA: TGTGCCAGCGCTGACAGGTCTGAAGCTTTCTTT.

The CDR3 DNA is TGTGCCAGCTCACCGCCGATTGACAGGGGAAACACCATATATTTT. The encoded protein is CASSPPIDRGNTIYF. The chain couples TRBV18 to TRBJ1-3, with D possibly being TRBD1 (6 bases). Per the germline V gene, CDR1 is KGHSH and CDR2 is LQKENI. Between the trimmed V and J ends, which lost 3 bases and 4 bases, there was a span of 13 bases. The CDR3 runs 15 residues.

The chain is built from TRBV5-1 and TRBJ1-1; D unresolved. Germline-derived CDR1 and CDR2 are SGHRS and YFSETQ. Trimming cost V 4 bases and J 1 base, with 8 bases left between them. CDR3 size: 13 residues. This CDR3 is CASSVNENTEAFF. The CDR3 DNA reads as TGCGCCAGCAGCGTGAATGAGAACACTGAAGCTTTCTTT.